The entry that follows covers one T cell receptor (beta chain) sequence. The entry originates in a study of blood T cell repertoires in COVID-19. Study as a whole: Samples came from the United States, Italy and Spain, spanning acute and convalescent COVID-19. Sample material is recorded as cDNA or gDNA derived from T cells, B-cell-depleted T cells, or PBMCs.

Under the authors' procedure: Using reference gene primer amplification, nucleated cell counts were estimated. TCRdb's copy holds only in-frame clones and misses some; the assay was immunoSEQ multiplex PCR. V, J and clone size were drawn from that table, and D and trimming were deduced from the DNA. Here the sample spans roughly 130,000 clones, roughly 80% being singletons. Germline CDR1 reads SGHKS; CDR2 reads YYEKEE (reference sequence). The CDR3 consists of 15 residues. The V and J ends lost 3 bases and 1 base, in that order; junction bases with no gene match: 6. Sample: peripheral blood. The chain couples TRBV5-5 to TRBJ1-1; 7 bases fit TRBD1. The receptor comes from a woman of 80 years or more with acute or convalescent COVID-19. The CDR3 region has the DNA TGTGCCAGCAGCTGGCAGGACAGGTGGAACACTGAAGCTTTCTTT. It yields the protein CASSWQDRWNTEAFF.